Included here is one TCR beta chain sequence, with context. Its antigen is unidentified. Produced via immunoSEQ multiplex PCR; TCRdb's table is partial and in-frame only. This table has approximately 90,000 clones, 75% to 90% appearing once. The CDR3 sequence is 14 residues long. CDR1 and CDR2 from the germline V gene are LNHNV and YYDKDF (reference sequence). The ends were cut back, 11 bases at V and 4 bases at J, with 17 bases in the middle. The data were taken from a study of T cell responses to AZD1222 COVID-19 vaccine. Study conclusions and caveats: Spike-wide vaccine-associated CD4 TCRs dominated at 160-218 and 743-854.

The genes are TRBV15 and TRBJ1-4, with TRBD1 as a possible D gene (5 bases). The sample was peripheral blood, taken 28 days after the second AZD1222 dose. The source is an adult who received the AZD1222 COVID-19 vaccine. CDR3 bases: TGTGCCTCTCGACGACAGTCCCATAATGAAAAACTGTTTTTT. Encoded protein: CASRRQSHNEKLFF.